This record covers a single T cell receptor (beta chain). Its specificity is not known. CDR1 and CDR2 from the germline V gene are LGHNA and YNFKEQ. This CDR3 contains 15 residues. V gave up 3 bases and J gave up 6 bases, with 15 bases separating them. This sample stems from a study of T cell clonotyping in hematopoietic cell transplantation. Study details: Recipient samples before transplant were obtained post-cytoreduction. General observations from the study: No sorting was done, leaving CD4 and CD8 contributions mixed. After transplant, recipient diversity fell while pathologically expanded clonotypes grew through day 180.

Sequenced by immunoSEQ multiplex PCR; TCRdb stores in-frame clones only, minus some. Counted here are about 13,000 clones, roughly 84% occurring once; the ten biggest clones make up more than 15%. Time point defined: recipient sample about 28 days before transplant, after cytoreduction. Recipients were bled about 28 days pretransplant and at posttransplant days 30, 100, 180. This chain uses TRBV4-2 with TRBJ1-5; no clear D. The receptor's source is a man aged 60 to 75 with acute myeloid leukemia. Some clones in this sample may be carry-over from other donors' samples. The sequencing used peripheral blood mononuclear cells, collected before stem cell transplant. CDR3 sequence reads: CASSQTGQAGQPQHF. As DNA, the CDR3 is TGTGCCAGCAGCCAGACCGGGCAGGCGGGTCAGCCCCAGCATTTT.